What follows is one T cell receptor beta chain and its context. The data belong to a study of blood T cell repertoires in COVID-19. For the study at large: The United States, Italy and Spain supplied acute and convalescent COVID-19 samples. The cDNA or gDNA used as material had been derived from T cells, B-cell-depleted T cells, or PBMCs.

Assay used: immunoSEQ multiplex PCR; TCRdb lists only in-frame clones, some missing. The sample records under 250,000 clones, roughly 85% being singletons. There are 13 residues in the CDR3. Germline lookup yields CDR1 SGHTA and CDR2 FQGTGA. V dropped 6 bases and J dropped 5 bases, with 13 bases sitting between them. This receptor was taken from a woman between 65 and 79 years old with active or convalescent COVID-19. The sample consisted of peripheral blood. The chain employs TRBV7-3 and TRBJ2-5, with D maybe TRBD2 (6 bases). The CDR3 DNA reads TGTGCCAGCAGTTACGGGACTGGTGAGACCCAGTACTTC. As protein: CASSYGTGETQYF.